This T cell receptor beta chain was retrieved from a study of blood T cell repertoires in COVID-19. Study context: Acute and convalescent COVID-19 samples came from the United States, Italy and Spain. T cells, B-cell-depleted T cells, or PBMCs provided the cDNA or gDNA that served as material.

TCRdb's copy holds only in-frame clones and misses some; the assay was immunoSEQ multiplex PCR. The data contain about 300,000 clones, just over 90% of them singletons. Material for sequencing was peripheral blood. This receptor was obtained from a woman aged 25 to 45 with COVID-19, enrolled during active disease.

The DNA of the CDR3 is TGTGCCAGTAGTGGTTTTGTACGAGCGGGAGGCTCCTACGAGCAGTACTTC. It yields the protein CASSGFVRAGGSYEQYF. The chain combines TRBV19 with TRBJ2-7; 9 nucleotides agree with TRBD2. Germline loops: CDR1 LNHDA, CDR2 SQIVND (reference sequence). The CDR3 extends over 17 amino acids. J was trimmed by 0 bases and V by 5 bases; bases with no gene match: 11.